Listed here are 3 T cell receptor beta chains from one sample, sequenced in a study of blood T cell repertoires in COVID-19. Generated by immunoSEQ multiplex PCR, the TCRdb table keeps only in-frame clones and is missing some. The sample includes roughly 150,000 clones, about 89% of them seen just once. The material sequenced was peripheral blood. These TCRs come from a man aged 55 to 70 with acute or convalescent COVID-19.

The chain joins TRBV4-1 to TRBJ2-7; 9 bases agree with TRBD1. CDR3 length equals 15 residues. The V and J ends lost 0 bases and 4 bases, in that order; junction bases with no gene match: 4. Germline V gene lookup returns CDR1 MGHRA and CDR2 YSYEKL. CDR3 sequence (DNA): TGCGCCAGCAGCCAAGAGACGACAGGGGGTTACGAGCAGTACTTC. Amino acid sequence: CASSQETTGGYEQYF.

The genes are TRBV30 and TRBJ1-3; D unresolved. The ends were cut back, 0 bases at V and 4 bases at J, with 16 bases in the middle. The CDR3 consists of 16 residues. From germline, CDR1 is GTSNPN and CDR2 SVGIG (reference sequence). CDR3 amino acids: CAWSVLRAVGGNTIYF. The CDR3 DNA is TGTGCCTGGAGTGTACTGAGGGCAGTAGGCGGAAACACCATATATTTT. Based on the CDR3 plus reference TRBV30 and TRBJ1-3, the full variable domain is SQTIHQWPATLVQPVGSPLSLECTVEGTSNPNLYWYRQAAGRGLQLLFYSVGIGQISSEVPQNLSASRPQDRQFILSSKKLLLSDSGFYLCAWSVLRAVGGNTIYFGEGSWLTVV.

The chain couples TRBV5-8 to TRBJ2-2; possible D gene TRBD2, 6 bases. The CDR3 consists of 17 residues. Germline CDR1 reads SGHTS; CDR2 reads YDEGEE. The V and J ends lost 1 base and 0 bases respectively, with 13 bases between them. The CDR3 loop is CASSLNGRRANTGELFF. CDR3 bases: TGTGCCAGCAGCTTGAATGGGAGGAGGGCGAACACCGGGGAGCTGTTTTTT.